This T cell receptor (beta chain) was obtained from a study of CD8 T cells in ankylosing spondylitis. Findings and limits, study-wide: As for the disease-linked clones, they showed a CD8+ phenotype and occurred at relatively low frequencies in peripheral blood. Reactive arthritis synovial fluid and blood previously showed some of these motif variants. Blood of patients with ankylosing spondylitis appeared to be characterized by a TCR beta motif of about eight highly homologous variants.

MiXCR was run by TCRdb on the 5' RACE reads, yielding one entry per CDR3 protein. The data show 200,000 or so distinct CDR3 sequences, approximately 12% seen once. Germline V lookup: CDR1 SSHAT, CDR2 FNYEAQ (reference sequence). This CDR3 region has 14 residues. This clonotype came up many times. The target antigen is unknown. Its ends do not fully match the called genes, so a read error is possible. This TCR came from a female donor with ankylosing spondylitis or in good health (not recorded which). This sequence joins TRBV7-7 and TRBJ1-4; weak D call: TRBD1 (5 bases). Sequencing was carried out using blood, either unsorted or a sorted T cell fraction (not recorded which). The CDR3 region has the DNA TGTGCTAGCAGCGCCGACAGTGGCGGTGAAAAACTGTTTTTT. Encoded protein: CASSADSGGEKLFF.